This T cell receptor (beta chain) was observed in a study of TIL therapy for anti-PD-1-resistant metastatic lung cancer. Study in general: Tumors carried a median about 1.6 non-synonymous mutations per megabase. Whole-study findings and limits: The baseline peripheral repertoire was partially replaced by infused TIL clonotypes that later decayed.

Regarding time point: pre-treatment sample, taken before nivolumab and TIL therapy. A word on this clone: Its antigen is not known.

The immunoSEQ assay was v3. Each library reached roughly 2 million read pairs, or about 4.5-6.5 million at deep level. TCRdb's table, derived via immunoSEQ multiplex PCR, lists solely in-frame clones and lacks some. The sample holds about 32,000 clones, about 80% seen once. The sequence was obtained from a woman aged 30 to 85 with non-small cell lung cancer. This material consisted of blood, taken at baseline.

The CDR3 DNA reads as TGTGCCAGCAGCAAGCTGGACACGATCTACGAGCAGTACTTC. This codes for CASSKLDTIYEQYF. The V gene is TRBV21-1, the J gene TRBJ2-7; the listed D gene, TRBD1, was not tested against the DNA. TRBV21-1 is a pseudogene segment. This CDR3 has 14 amino acids.